A selection of T cell receptor beta chains follows, all from one sample in a study of T cells in Graves' hyperthyroidism and ophthalmopathy. TCRdb recomputed calls from the multiplex PCR reads with MiXCR, one row per CDR3 protein. In the table there are 600,000 or so distinct CDR3 sequences, about 43% of which are singletons. What was sequenced was peripheral blood or thyroid tissue (not recorded which). All receptors come from a woman younger than 35 with Graves' hyperthyroidism. The CDR3 runs from the conserved cysteine through the conserved F or W. D genes are given only for firm matches. Rows give clone size only sometimes, using once, few, many, or a class for an expanded clone.

d_call j_call v_call clone_size cdr3_nt cdr3_aa
TRBD1 TRBJ1-1 TRBV12-3/TRBV12-4 NA TGTGCCAGCAGACCGACAGGGGGCGGCACTGAAGCTTTCTTT CASRPTGGGTEAFF
NA TRBJ1-4 TRBV5-6 NA TGTGCCAGCAGCGGCGGAAGGAAAACTAATGAAAAACTGTTTTTT CASSGGRKTNEKLFF
NA TRBJ2-5 TRBV7-6 many TGTGCCAGCAGCTTCGGGGATTCGGAGACCCAGTACTTC CASSFGDSETQYF
TRBD2 TRBJ2-7 TRBV7-8 many TGTGCCAGCAGCCTCGGGACTAGTCAGTACTTC CASSLGTSQYF
TRBD1 TRBJ1-1 TRBV20-1 few TGCAGTGCTCCCGGACAGGGGATTGAAGCTTTCTTT CSAPGQGIEAFF
NA TRBJ1-1 TRBV29-1 few TGCAGCGTTGTGGGGCGTGAGGGTGGAACTGAAGCTTTCTTT CSVVGREGGTEAFF
NA TRBJ1-2 TRBV19 NA TGTGCCAGTAGTGCCTTACAGGGCTATGGCTACACCTTC CASSALQGYGYTF
TRBD1 TRBJ1-2 TRBV2 NA TGTGCCAGCAGAGCGACAGGGATGCACGGTCGTGGCTACACCTTC CASRATGMHGRGYTF
TRBD2 TRBJ2-5 TRBV12-3/TRBV12-4 many TGTGCCAGCAGTACCGGGACTAGCGCCGAGACCCAGTACTTC CASSTGTSAETQYF
TRBD1 TRBJ1-2 TRBV20-1 few TGCAGTGCTCCTGGGACAGAATATGGCTACACCTTC CSAPGTEYGYTF
NA TRBJ1-1 TRBV11-2 few TGTGCCAGCAGCTTCGGTTCGGAGTCGAGTGAAGCTTTCTTT CASSFGSESSEAFF
NA TRBJ1-2 TRBV24-1 many TGTGCCACCAGTGATGCCACAGGTCTTACATCGGGTGGCTACACCTTC CATSDATGLTSGGYTF
TRBD2 TRBJ2-7 TRBV7-8 NA TGTGCCAGCAGCTTAAGGACTAGCGGGAACGCAGATACGCAGTACTTC CASSLRTSGNADTQYF
TRBD1 TRBJ2-7 TRBV6-1 NA TGTGCCAGCATATACGACAGGGGCAACGACGAGCAGTACTTC CASIYDRGNDEQYF
NA TRBJ1-6 TRBV7-2 NA TGTGCCGGCAGCTTGCTCCCCGCCCTCGGGGCTTCACCCCTCCACTTT CAGSLLPALGASPLHF
NA TRBJ1-5 TRBV12-3/TRBV12-4 many TGTGCCAGCAGTTTTTTGGGGTCCAATCAGCCCCAGCATTTT CASSFLGSNQPQHF
NA TRBJ2-7 TRBV5-1 NA TGCGCCAGCAGCTTGGAACAGCAGAGCTACGAGCAGTACTTC CASSLEQQSYEQYF
NA TRBJ1-4 TRBV10-3 few TGTGCCATCAGTGAGGGAGAGGATGAAAAACTGTTTTTT CAISEGEDEKLFF
TRBD2 TRBJ2-2 TRBV7-9 NA TGTGCCAGCAGCTTAGGGACTAGGGTGAACACCGGGGAGCTGTTTTTT CASSLGTRVNTGELFF
TRBD1 TRBJ1-3 TRBV9 NA TGTGCCAGCAGCGTATCGGGGACAGTTGGAAACACCATATATTTT CASSVSGTVGNTIYF
NA TRBJ1-4 TRBV29-1 NA TGCAGCGTTGTTTTGGTTTTGTCTGGAAAACTGTTTTTT CSVVLVLSGKLFF
NA TRBJ2-5 TRBV7-2 NA TGCGCCAGCAGCTTGGCCCCGGACATACTACAGACCCAGTACTTC CASSLAPDILQTQYF
TRBD2 TRBJ2-7 TRBV20-1 NA TGCAGTGCTAGAGATCGACTAGCGGGAGTTGCCTACGAGCAGTACTTC CSARDRLAGVAYEQYF
NA TRBJ1-5 TRBV11-2 NA TGTGCCAGCAGCCCCGGGCTGATTGCCCCCTGTCCCAATTGGGGCCAGCCCCAGCATTTT CASSPGLIAPCPNWGQPQHF
TRBD1 TRBJ2-7 TRBV20-1 many TGCAGTGCTACTCTGGGACAGCATGTCTACGAGCAGTACTTC CSATLGQHVYEQYF
TRBD1 TRBJ1-2 TRBV29-1 NA TGCAGCTCCAAGGACAGGGAGGACTATGGCTACACCTTC CSSKDREDYGYTF
TRBD1 TRBJ2-5 TRBV2 NA TGTGCCAGCAGGAAGGGACAGGGAGAGACCCAGTACTTC CASRKGQGETQYF
TRBD1 TRBJ1-6 TRBV2 NA TGTGCCAGCAGCTTGTCAGGGGGCGCACCCAATTCACCCCTCCACTTT CASSLSGGAPNSPLHF
NA TRBJ2-7 TRBV7-2 few TGTGCCAGCAGCTGGAACCCGTACGGCGGCGAGCAGTACTTC CASSWNPYGGEQYF
NA TRBJ2-2 TRBV25-1 NA TGTGCCAGCAGGGACCCTAGCGTTCGGGAGCTGTTTTTT CASRDPSVRELFF
NA TRBJ1-1 TRBV24-1 many TGTGCCACCAGCCCCGGGCAGAACACTGAAGCTTTCTTT CATSPGQNTEAFF
NA TRBJ1-3 TRBV24-1 many TGTGCCACCAGTGACGCCTCCGGGACAAGGGACTCTGGAAACACCATATATTTT CATSDASGTRDSGNTIYF
NA TRBJ2-2 TRBV19 NA TGTGCCGGCGGCTCGGGGGAGACCGGGGAGCTGTTTTTT CAGGSGETGELFF
NA TRBJ1-4 TRBV10-3 NA TGTGCCATCAGTACAGGGCGGTGTGAAAAACTGTTTTTT CAISTGRCEKLFF
TRBD1 TRBJ1-2 TRBV2 NA TGTGCCAGCAGTTCCTCGGGACAGAGTAACTTACGAGGCTACACCTTC CASSSSGQSNLRGYTF
TRBD1 TRBJ2-7 TRBV6-5 NA TGTGCCAGCAGTCCGGGACAGGGAAAGATCTACGAGCAGTACTTC CASSPGQGKIYEQYF
TRBD1 TRBJ1-1 TRBV10-3 NA TGTGCCATCAGTACGGGACAGGGTGCAACTTTCTTT CAISTGQGATFF
NA TRBJ1-5 TRBV25-1 NA TGTGCCAGCAGCCATAGCCGTGCCGCGAGCGCGGCAGGCAATCAGCCCCAGCATTTT CASSHSRAASAAGNQPQHF
TRBD1 TRBJ1-4 TRBV2 NA TGTGCCAGCAGCCAAGGGACAGGGGGGAAAGAAAAACTGTTTTTT CASSQGTGGKEKLFF
TRBD2 TRBJ2-7 TRBV20-1 NA TGCAGTGCCTTGGGTAGCGGGAGGCAGTCCTACGAGCAGTACTTC CSALGSGRQSYEQYF
TRBD1 TRBJ2-5 TRBV24-1 NA TGTGCCACCAGCGTTCTGCCGGGACAGGGGCTTCATGAGACCCAGTACTTC CATSVLPGQGLHETQYF
NA TRBJ2-7 TRBV29-1 many TGCAGCGCCACGACAGGAACCTACGAGCAGTACTTC CSATTGTYEQYF
NA TRBJ1-2 TRBV19 NA TGTGCCAGTAGGTTGGGAAGGGCCTATGGCTACACCTTC CASRLGRAYGYTF